Below, 22 T cell receptor beta chains from the same sample are listed, as sequenced in a study of early T cells in non-severe SARS-CoV-2 infection. Using its own MiXCR run on the 5' RACE reads, TCRdb lists one record per CDR3 protein. The sample records about 92,000 distinct CDR3 sequences, approximately 14% being singletons. The sequencing sample was made of whole blood. The receptors derive from an adult who was a healthcare worker with PCR-confirmed SARS-CoV-2 infection or an uninfected control (not recorded which).

This clonotype was counted ten times or more. CDR3 in DNA: TGCGCCAGCAGCCGGGTAGCTAGCGTCAACAATGAGCAGTTCTTC. This translates into CASSRVASVNNEQFF. The chain joins TRBV4-1 to TRBJ2-1; TRBD2 might be the D (6 bases). Germline-derived CDR1 and CDR2 are MGHRA and YSYEKL. V lost 4 bases, J lost 5 bases, and 15 bases lay in between. The CDR3 is 15 amino acids.

The chain couples TRBV20-1 to TRBJ2-5; 10 bases line up with TRBD2. Germline lookup yields CDR1 DFQATT and CDR2 SNEGSKA (reference sequence). Unmatched junction bases numbered 2, after V lost 1 base and J lost 3 bases. This CDR3 has 14 amino acids. CDR3 nucleotide sequence: TGCAGTGCTAGAGTCCTAGCGGGAGAAGAGACCCAGTACTTC. This codes for CSARVLAGEETQYF.

The chain joins TRBV20-1 to TRBJ1-2, with TRBD1 as a possible D gene (6 bases). There are 16 residues in the CDR3. CDR1 DFQATT and CDR2 SNEGSKA come from the germline V gene (reference sequence). Trimming took 5 bases from V and 2 from J, leaving 21 bases between them. This chain's CDR3 is CSAGEYSGTPNYGYTF. Written as DNA, the CDR3 is TGCAGTGCTGGGGAATACTCCGGGACACCGAACTATGGCTACACCTTC.

This chain joins TRBV6-2 or TRBV6-3 and TRBJ2-2; 11 bases agree with TRBD1. The CDR3 totals 15 residues. Germline values: CDR1 MNHEY, CDR2 SVGEGT. Trimming took 4 bases from V and 6 from J; bases not matched to a gene: 4. The CDR3 region has the DNA TGTGCCAGCAGTTTTCGGGACAGGGGGGCCGGGGAGCTGTTTTTT. Protein sequence: CASSFRDRGAGELFF.

This clonotype was detected only a few times. The CDR3 loop reads CASSRLAGGRTDTQYF. The CDR3 bases are TGTGCCAGCAGCCGCCTTGCGGGAGGGCGGACAGATACGCAGTATTTT. This chain uses TRBV7-6 with TRBJ2-3, with 9 bases that match TRBD2. CDR3 length: 16 residues. Germline V gene sequence: CDR1 SGHVS, CDR2 FNYEAQ. The trim removed 5 bases at V and 3 bases at J, leaving 9 bases unmatched.

This clonotype was seen more than once but under ten times. The chain's CDR3 is CASSHAGTQGEQFF. The CDR3 coding sequence is TGCGCCAGCAGCCACGCCGGGACTCAGGGGGAGCAGTTCTTC. The rearrangement links TRBV4-1 to TRBJ2-1; TRBD1 or TRBD2 may be the D gene (6 bases each). This CDR3 has 14 amino acids. Germline V lookup: CDR1 MGHRA, CDR2 YSYEKL. Trimming stripped 3 bases from V and 10 bases from J, with 16 bases between.

This chain joins TRBV3-1 and TRBJ2-7; D possibly corresponds to TRBD1 (5 bases). Per germline, CDR1 LGHDT and CDR2 YNNKEL (reference sequence). The germline V and J ends were trimmed by 4 bases and 2 bases, with 18 bases remaining between them. The CDR3 has 16 amino acids. The CDR3 spells CASSLLPRAGTYEQYF. As DNA, the CDR3 is TGTGCCAGCAGCCTCCTCCCTCGGGCAGGGACCTACGAGCAGTACTTC.

The V call is TRBV11-2, the J call TRBJ1-3; the match to TRBD1 covers 7 bases. Germline lookup yields CDR1 SGHAT and CDR2 FQNNGV. This CDR3 has 17 amino acids. V lost 5 bases to trimming and J lost 0 bases; unmatched junction nucleotides: 10. CDR3 nucleotides: TGTGCCAGCAGCCAGGACAGGTCTACCTTCTCTGGAAACACCATATATTTT. Translating it yields CASSQDRSTFSGNTIYF.

V and J are TRBV7-8 and TRBJ2-1; 7 bases are shared with TRBD1. Germline assignment: CDR1 SGHVS and CDR2 FQNEAQ. This CDR3 has 16 residues. With V trimmed by 2 bases and J by 5 bases, 9 bases remained unmatched. The CDR3 loop reads CASSLLTGTADNEQFF. The DNA for the CDR3 is TGTGCCAGCAGCTTATTGACAGGGACAGCCGACAATGAGCAGTTCTTC.

This clonotype was seen a handful of times. The chain joins TRBV12-3 or TRBV12-4 to TRBJ2-3, with 8 nucleotides matching TRBD1. CDR3 length: 19 amino acids. V trimming: 2 bases; J trimming: 2 bases; junction bases outside the gene matches: 15. As DNA, the CDR3 is TGTGCCAGCAGTTTACCCATATCGCGGACAGGGATGCTCACAGATACGCAGTATTTT. It encodes CASSLPISRTGMLTDTQYF.

The chain combines TRBV12-3 or TRBV12-4 with TRBJ2-1; 10 bases line up with TRBD1. With 8 bases clipped from V and 3 bases from J, the junction kept 4 bases outside the gene matches. This CDR3 is built from 14 residues. CDR3 loop: CASGGQGLYNEQFF. CDR3 DNA: TGTGCCAGCGGGGGACAGGGGCTCTACAATGAGCAGTTCTTC.

The rearrangement links TRBV5-1 to TRBJ2-1; 9 bases are shared with TRBD2. The germline V gene has CDR1 SGHRS and CDR2 YFSETQ. J lost 12 bases, V lost 3 bases, and 16 bases had no gene match. CDR3 length: 16 residues. Here the CDR3 DNA reads TGCGCCAGCAGCTCCACCCTGGGGCTAGCGGGGTCGGGGCAGTTCTTC. Residues: CASSSTLGLAGSGQFF.

This clonotype was found many times. The CDR3 here is CASSPETEAFF. As DNA, the CDR3 is TGTGCCAGCAGCCCAGAGACTGAAGCTTTCTTT. The rearrangement joins TRBV6-6 to TRBJ1-1; D is unclear. The CDR3 runs to 11 residues. The V gene lost 6 bases and the J gene lost 5 bases, with 7 bases spanning the gap. Per germline, CDR1 MNHNY and CDR2 SVGAGI (reference sequence).

This clonotype was detected only a few times. V is TRBV4-1 and J is TRBJ2-6; D ambiguous. CDR3 length equals 14 residues. The germline V gene encodes CDR1 MGHRA and CDR2 YSYEKL. V was shortened by 4 bases and J by 2 bases, with 6 bases between the two germline ends. The CDR3 region is CASSPSPGANVLTF. The CDR3 DNA is TGCGCCAGCAGCCCAAGTCCTGGGGCCAACGTCCTGACTTTC.

Ten or more counts support this clonotype. The chain carries TRBV7-6 and TRBJ2-7, with TRBD1 matching 9 bases. The CDR3 sequence is 14 residues long. The germline V gene encodes CDR1 SGHVS and CDR2 FNYEAQ. V lost 5 bases, J lost 6 bases, and 8 bases stayed unmatched. Here the CDR3 DNA reads TGTGCCAGCAGCGGCGGGACAGGGTCTGGCGAGCAGTACTTC. This encodes CASSGGTGSGEQYF. The full variable domain, with the rest looked up from reference TRBV7-6 and TRBJ2-7, is GAGVSQSPRYKVTKRGQDVALRCDPISGHVSLYWYRQALGQGPEFLTYFNYEAQQDKSGLPNDRFSAERPEGSISTLTIQRTEQRDSAMYRCASSGGTGSGEQYFGPGTRLTVT.

There are a few counts of this clonotype. The J gene is TRBJ2-7, the V gene TRBV12-3 or TRBV12-4; 9 nucleotides align to TRBD1. V shed 4 bases, J shed 4 bases, and the junction held 11 bases outside the gene matches. The CDR3 spans 16 residues. CDR3 sequence reads: CASSSGTGYRLYEQYF. DNA of the CDR3: TGTGCCAGCAGTTCGGGGACAGGGTATCGGCTATACGAGCAGTACTTC.

This sequence joins TRBV28 and TRBJ1-1; D perhaps matches TRBD1 (5 bases). From germline, CDR1 is MDHEN and CDR2 SYDVKM. The CDR3 extends over 14 amino acids. Trimming pared 6 bases from V and 5 bases from J, leaving 16 bases between. CDR3 sequence reads: CASSSPSGGTEAFF. CDR3 bases: TGTGCCAGCAGCTCACCTTCCGGGGGGACTGAAGCTTTCTTT.

The rearrangement uses TRBV6-6 and TRBJ1-5; TRBD1 matches at 11 bases. The CDR3 length is 16 residues. CDR1 and CDR2 from the germline V gene are MNHNY and SVGAGI (reference sequence). The V segment lost 7 bases and the J segment 7 bases; nucleotides outside the gene matches: 12. CDR3 DNA: TGTGCCAGCATCTCGGACAGGGGGCGAGTAGACCAGCCCCAGCATTTT. Residues: CASISDRGRVDQPQHF.

The rearrangement uses TRBV7-9 and TRBJ2-1; D not certain. V was clipped by 1 base and J by 6 bases, with 4 bases between them. Germline values: CDR1 SEHNR, CDR2 FQNEAQ (reference sequence). The CDR3 sequence is 12 residues long. The CDR3 bases are TGTGCCAGCAGCTTAGAGTCCAATGAGCAGTTCTTC. This codes for CASSLESNEQFF.

The chain recombines TRBV7-4 with TRBJ1-3; D is undetermined. This CDR3 region has 15 residues. From germline, CDR1 is SGHVT and CDR2 SQSDAQ. The V gene lost 2 bases and the J gene lost 0 bases, with 8 bases spanning the gap. The CDR3 DNA is TGTGCCAGCAGCTTATGGTGGCGCTCTGGAAACACCATATATTTT. Amino acids: CASSLWWRSGNTIYF.

CDR3 amino acids: CATTNTGELFF. The CDR3 bases are TGTGCCACCACGAACACCGGGGAGCTGTTTTTT. The rearrangement links TRBV28 to TRBJ2-2; the D is unclear. V lost 10 bases and J lost 0, with 3 bases in between. This CDR3 is built from 11 residues. CDR1 is MDHEN, CDR2 SYDVKM, per germline.

The DNA for the CDR3 is TGCAGTGCCAGAAGGTTCTCTGGGGCCAACGTCCTGACTTTC. Translation gives CSARRFSGANVLTF. The rearrangement uses TRBV20-1 and TRBJ2-6; no definite D call. This CDR3 has 14 residues. Per germline, CDR1 DFQATT and CDR2 SNEGSKA (reference sequence). V was cut by 6 bases and J by 0 bases, with 9 bases left in between.